The 20 T cell receptor beta chains listed next were all sequenced from one sample in a study of cytomegalovirus exposure and HLA in healthy donors. The study ran its PCR with 60 Vbeta and 13 Jbeta primers. This table comes from immunoSEQ multiplex PCR, and its TCRdb copy is limited to in-frame clones, with some not included. This sample carries 35,000 to 45,000 clones, with approximately 9% going to the ten biggest clones. Sequencing used PBMCs. Receptors were obtained from a man aged 35 to 55 in good health and CMV-seropositive.

This chain connects TRBV10-2 to TRBJ2-3; unclear D gene. The germline CDR1 and CDR2 sequences are WSHSY and SAAADI. The CDR3 sequence is 11 residues long. Trimming stripped 8 bases from V and 0 bases from J, with 3 bases between. The CDR3 loop is CASSSTDTQYF. The CDR3 coding sequence is TGCGCCAGCTCAAGCACAGATACGCAGTATTTT.

V is TRBV30 and J is TRBJ2-5; D possibly corresponds to TRBD1 (5 bases). The closer fit of TRBJ2-7 to the DNA end suggests the J call may be wrong. Looked up from germline, CDR1 is GTSNPN and CDR2 is SVGIG (reference sequence). This CDR3 has 15 amino acids. CDR3: CAWSPPHRSSYEQYF. CDR3 nucleotide sequence: TGTGCCTGGAGTCCCCCCCACAGGAGCTCCTACGAGCAGTACTTC.

V gene TRBV28 combines with J gene TRBJ2-5; the match to TRBD2 covers 14 bases. CDR3 length: 17 amino acids. The ends lost 7 bases at V and 5 bases at J; junction bases unmatched: 12. Germline CDR1 is MDHEN and CDR2 is SYDVKM. CDR3 coding DNA: TGTGCCAGCACCCTGACTAGCGGGAGGGCCTTGAGGGAGACCCAGTACTTC. Translation gives CASTLTSGRALRETQYF.

The V call is TRBV18, the J call TRBJ2-7; D remains ambiguous. Germline V CDR1 and CDR2: KGHSH, LQKENI. V lost 6 bases, J lost 2 bases, and 14 bases lay in between. The CDR3 sequence is 14 residues long. The CDR3 loop reads CASSRPTDTYEQYF. The CDR3 nucleotides read TGTGCCAGCTCCCGACCGACTGATACCTACGAGCAGTACTTC.

A word on this clone: Within the sample, other DNA sequences also encode this same CDR3. The CDR3 region is CASTPTGGSGYTF. For the CDR3, the DNA is TGTGCCAGCACCCCAACCGGGGGTAGTGGCTACACCTTC. The genes are TRBV6-6 and TRBJ1-2; a possible D gene is TRBD1 (5 bases). V gave up 7 bases and J gave up 7 bases, with 16 bases separating them. Germline lookup yields CDR1 MNHNY and CDR2 SVGAGI (reference sequence). CDR3 size: 13 residues.

This chain uses TRBV28 with TRBJ1-4; possible D gene TRBD1, 6 bases. The CDR3 loop spans 15 amino acids. From germline, CDR1 is MDHEN and CDR2 SYDVKM. V lost 4 bases and J 5 bases, leaving 14 bases between the germline ends. CDR3 DNA: TGTGCCAGCAGTTCCCACGGGGGGGCAAATGAAAAACTGTTTTTT. Translated: CASSSHGGANEKLFF.

The chain joins TRBV6-6 to TRBJ2-3, with TRBD2 matching over 10 bases. V dropped 6 bases and J dropped 4; count of bases not matched to a gene: 10. There are 16 residues in the CDR3. Germline CDR1 reads MNHNY; CDR2 reads SVGAGI (reference sequence). The CDR3 nucleotides read TGTGCCAGCAGCGAACCGGGGACTAGCGATGCAGATACGCAGTATTTT. Protein sequence: CASSEPGTSDADTQYF.

The chain uses TRBV6-6 and TRBJ2-3, with 7 bases identical to TRBD1. The CDR3 runs 13 residues. Germline-derived CDR1 and CDR2 are MNHNY and SVGAGI (reference sequence). J was trimmed by 1 base and V by 7 bases; bases with no gene match: 2. The CDR3 here is CASNGQGTDTQYF. The CDR3, as DNA: TGTGCCAGCAACGGACAGGGCACAGATACGCAGTATTTT.

The rearrangement joins TRBV10-3 to TRBJ2-1; the D is unclear. CDR1 is ENHRY and CDR2 is SYGVKD in the germline V gene. CDR3 length: 15 residues. Trimming stripped 10 bases from V and 0 bases from J, with 16 bases between. The CDR3 loop is CATRSDSHSYNEQFF. The CDR3 nucleotides read TGTGCCACCCGCAGTGACTCCCACTCCTACAATGAGCAGTTCTTC.

The rearrangement joins TRBV7-3 to TRBJ2-1, with a weak D call TRBD2 (6 bases). Germline values: CDR1 SGHTA, CDR2 FQGTGA. The CDR3 runs to 15 residues. V dropped 3 bases and J dropped 9 bases, with 18 bases sitting between them. The DNA for the CDR3 is TGTGCCAGCAGCTTGGGGGTTACGGGAGCATTTGAGCAGTTCTTC. Its translation is CASSLGVTGAFEQFF.

This chain connects TRBV6-5 to TRBJ2-4, with D maybe TRBD2 (6 bases). Per the germline V gene, CDR1 is MNHEY and CDR2 is SVGAGI. The CDR3 consists of 15 residues. The V and J ends lost 5 bases and 3 bases respectively, with 14 bases between them. CDR3 nucleotides: TGTGCCAGCAGTACCCCGGGGGAAGGCAAAAACATTCAGTACTTC. It yields the protein CASSTPGEGKNIQYF.

The chain recombines TRBV5-4 with TRBJ2-3; tentatively, D is TRBD2 (5 bases). The CDR3 sequence is 14 residues long. Germline CDR1 is SGHNT and CDR2 is YYREEE (reference sequence). Trimming cost V 4 bases and J 3 bases, with 12 bases left between them. For the CDR3, the DNA is TGTGCCAGCAGCAAAGGGAGTATGACAGATACGCAGTATTTT. This translates into CASSKGSMTDTQYF.

The chain has TRBV4-3 and TRBJ2-3, with 7 bases lining up with TRBD1. V trimming: 1 base; J trimming: 4 bases; junction bases outside the gene matches: 8. The germline gives CDR1 LGHNA, CDR2 YSLEER. This CDR3 region has 16 residues. CDR3: CASSQVPRQGADTQYF. The CDR3, as DNA: TGCGCCAGCAGCCAAGTACCCCGACAGGGAGCAGATACGCAGTATTTT.

As regards this clone: Other DNA sequences in this sample translate to the same CDR3. V usage is TRBV25-1 and J usage is TRBJ2-5; D is perhaps TRBD2 (5 bases). The CDR3 has 15 residues. V was clipped by 7 bases and J by 5 bases, with 20 bases between them. The germline V gene has CDR1 MGHDK and CDR2 SYGVNS. CDR3 coding DNA: TGTGCCAGCACCCGAACTGGAGGACCTCGCGAGACCCAGTACTTC. Its protein is CASTRTGGPRETQYF.

The rearrangement links TRBV7-9 to TRBJ2-5; tentative D call: TRBD2 (5 bases). Germline V lookup: CDR1 SEHNR, CDR2 FQNEAQ (reference sequence). Trimming shortened V by 6 bases and J by 1 base, and 9 bases separated the two germline ends. This CDR3 spans 13 amino acids. The CDR3 here is CASRTIVQETQYF. The CDR3 DNA reads as TGTGCCAGCAGGACTATCGTCCAAGAGACCCAGTACTTC.

This chain joins TRBV21-1 and TRBJ2-7; no DNA check was done on the table's D call, TRBD2. TRBV21-1 is termed a pseudogene. This CDR3 region has 19 residues. CDR3 DNA: TGTGCCAGCAGCAAAGGGGGGTTGATGACTAGCGGGAGAACCTACGAGCAGTACTTC. Its protein is CASSKGGLMTSGRTYEQYF.

The chain has TRBV25-1 and TRBJ2-7; TRBD2 is a possible D gene (6 bases). Trimming took 5 bases from V and 7 from J, leaving 18 bases between them. Germline CDR1 reads MGHDK; CDR2 reads SYGVNS. CDR3 length: 14 residues. The DNA for the CDR3 is TGTGCCAGCAGTTCGCCGGGAGATAATGGGGAGCAGTACTTC. Translated: CASSSPGDNGEQYF.

V is TRBV28 and J is TRBJ1-2, with a tentative D call TRBD1 (6 bases). The germline V gene has CDR1 MDHEN and CDR2 SYDVKM. V dropped 2 bases and J dropped 5 bases, with 15 bases sitting between them. This CDR3 is built from 15 residues. The DNA of the CDR3 is TGTGCCAGCAGTTTAGATACAGGGTTGGCGTATGGCTACACCTTC. Protein sequence: CASSLDTGLAYGYTF.

V usage is TRBV7-3 and J usage is TRBJ2-1; 8 positions agree with TRBD2. This CDR3 contains 13 residues. Unmatched junction bases numbered 2, after V lost 3 bases and J lost 7 bases. The V gene's germline CDR1 is SGHTA and CDR2 FQGTGA. The CDR3 loop reads CASSFSSGNEQFF. The CDR3 DNA follows: TGTGCCAGCAGCTTTTCTAGCGGGAATGAGCAGTTCTTC.

The chain links TRBV6-1 to TRBJ1-1, with D unresolved. V was trimmed by 3 bases and J by 0 bases, leaving 8 bases between them. This CDR3 comprises 14 residues. CDR1 is MNHNS, CDR2 SASEGT, per germline. In nucleotides, the CDR3 is TGTGCCAGCAGTGATGCCAACATGAACACTGAAGCTTTCTTT. Translation gives CASSDANMNTEAFF.